This TCR beta chain was found in a study of blood T cell repertoires in COVID-19. Study-level information: Material from acute and convalescent COVID-19 was sourced from the United States, Italy and Spain. PBMCs, B-cell-depleted T cells, or T cells provided the cDNA or gDNA that made up the material.

This clone was picked up a small number of times. Authors' data handling: Amplifying reference gene primers gave estimates of nucleated cell counts. Sequencing used immunoSEQ multiplex PCR; TCRdb keeps in-frame clones, though not all of them. V and J calls and clone size come straight from that table; D and trimming were deduced from the DNA. The sample includes about 66,000 clones, approximately 82% of them seen just once. The V segment lost 4 bases and the J segment 5 bases; nucleotides outside the gene matches: 7. The CDR3 sequence is 14 residues long. Germline loops: CDR1 PRHDT, CDR2 FYEKMQ (reference sequence).

The chain has TRBV13 and TRBJ2-5; 7 bases are a match to TRBD2. The sample consisted of peripheral blood. This clonotype was sampled from a man aged 55 to 70 with acute or convalescent COVID-19. The CDR3 DNA reads TGTGCCAGCAGCTCCGACCGGGGGGTGGAGACCCAGTACTTC. It specifies CASSSDRGVETQYF.